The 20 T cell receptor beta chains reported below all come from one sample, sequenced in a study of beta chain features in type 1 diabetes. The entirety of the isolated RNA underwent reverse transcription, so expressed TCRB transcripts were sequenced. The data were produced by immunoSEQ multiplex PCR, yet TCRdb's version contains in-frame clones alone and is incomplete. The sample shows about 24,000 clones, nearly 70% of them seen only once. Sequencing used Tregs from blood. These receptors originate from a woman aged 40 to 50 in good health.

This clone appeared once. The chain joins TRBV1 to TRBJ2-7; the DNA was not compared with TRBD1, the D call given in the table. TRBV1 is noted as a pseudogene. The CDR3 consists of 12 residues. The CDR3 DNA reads TGCACCAGCAGCCACCCCAGGGGCGAGCAGTACTTC. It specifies CTSSHPRGEQYF.

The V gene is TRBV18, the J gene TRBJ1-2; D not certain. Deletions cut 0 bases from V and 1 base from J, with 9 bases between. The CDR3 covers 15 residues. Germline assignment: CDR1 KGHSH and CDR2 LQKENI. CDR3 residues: CASSPPGRGNYGYTF. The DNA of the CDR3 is TGTGCCAGCTCACCACCAGGTCGGGGTAACTATGGCTACACCTTC.

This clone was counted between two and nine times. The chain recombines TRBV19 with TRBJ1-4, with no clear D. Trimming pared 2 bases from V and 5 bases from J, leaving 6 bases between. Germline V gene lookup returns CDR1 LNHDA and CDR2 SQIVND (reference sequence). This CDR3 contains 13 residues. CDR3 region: CASSIILNEKLFF. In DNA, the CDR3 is TGTGCCAGTAGTATAATCCTCAATGAAAAACTGTTTTTT.

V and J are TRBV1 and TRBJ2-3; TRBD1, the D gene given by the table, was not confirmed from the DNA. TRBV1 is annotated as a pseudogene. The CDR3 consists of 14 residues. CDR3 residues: CTPGAQPSTDTQYF. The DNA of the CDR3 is TGCACCCCTGGGGCCCAACCTAGCACAGATACGCAGTATTTT.

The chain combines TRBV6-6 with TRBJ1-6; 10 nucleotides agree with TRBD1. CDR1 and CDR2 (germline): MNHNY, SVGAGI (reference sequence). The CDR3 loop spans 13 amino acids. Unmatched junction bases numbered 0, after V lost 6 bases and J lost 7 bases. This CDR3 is CASRDRGNSPLHF. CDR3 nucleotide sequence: TGTGCCAGCAGGGACAGGGGGAATTCACCCCTCCACTTT.

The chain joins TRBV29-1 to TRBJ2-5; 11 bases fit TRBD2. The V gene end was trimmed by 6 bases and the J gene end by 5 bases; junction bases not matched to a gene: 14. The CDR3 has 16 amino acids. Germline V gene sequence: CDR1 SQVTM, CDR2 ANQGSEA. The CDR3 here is CSVAGLAGGRSETQYF. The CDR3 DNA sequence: TGCAGCGTCGCGGGATTAGCGGGGGGGCGGAGTGAGACCCAGTACTTC.

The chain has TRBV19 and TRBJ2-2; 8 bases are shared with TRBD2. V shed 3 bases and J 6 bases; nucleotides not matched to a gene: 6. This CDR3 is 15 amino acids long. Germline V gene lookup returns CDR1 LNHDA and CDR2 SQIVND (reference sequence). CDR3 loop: CASSMGTRRSGELFF. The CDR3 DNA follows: TGTGCCAGTAGTATGGGGACTAGAAGGTCCGGGGAGCTGTTTTTT.

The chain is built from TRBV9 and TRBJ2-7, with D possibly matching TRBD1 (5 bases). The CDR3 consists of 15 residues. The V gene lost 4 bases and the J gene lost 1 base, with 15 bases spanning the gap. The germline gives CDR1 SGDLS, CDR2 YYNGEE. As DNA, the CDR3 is TGTGCCAGCAGCCCCCAGGGTTTGGTGTCCTACGAGCAGTACTTC. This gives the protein CASSPQGLVSYEQYF.

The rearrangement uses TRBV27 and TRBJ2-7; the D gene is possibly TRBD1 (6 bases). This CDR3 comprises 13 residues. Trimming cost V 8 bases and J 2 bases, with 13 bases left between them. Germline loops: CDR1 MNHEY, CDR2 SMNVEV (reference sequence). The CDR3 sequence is CASGPQGPYEQYF. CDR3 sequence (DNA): TGTGCCAGCGGCCCACAGGGACCCTACGAGCAGTACTTC.

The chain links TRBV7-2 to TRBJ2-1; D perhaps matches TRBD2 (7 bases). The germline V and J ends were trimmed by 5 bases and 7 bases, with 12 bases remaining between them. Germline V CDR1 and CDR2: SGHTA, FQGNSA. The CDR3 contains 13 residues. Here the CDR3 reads CASSVRGGNEQFF. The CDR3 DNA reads TGTGCCAGCAGCGTCAGGGGAGGGAATGAGCAGTTCTTC.

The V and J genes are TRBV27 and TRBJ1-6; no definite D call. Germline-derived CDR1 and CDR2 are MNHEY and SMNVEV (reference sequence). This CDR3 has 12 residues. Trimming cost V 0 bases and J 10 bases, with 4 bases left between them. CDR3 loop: CASSLSASPLHF. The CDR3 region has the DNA TGTGCCAGCAGTTTATCAGCCTCACCCCTCCACTTT.

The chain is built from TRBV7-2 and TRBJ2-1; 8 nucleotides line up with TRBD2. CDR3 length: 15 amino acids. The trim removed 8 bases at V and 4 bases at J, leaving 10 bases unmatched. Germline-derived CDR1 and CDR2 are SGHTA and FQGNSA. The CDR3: CASSIGASGYNEQFF. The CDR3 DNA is TGTGCCAGCTCCATCGGGGCTAGCGGGTACAATGAGCAGTTCTTC. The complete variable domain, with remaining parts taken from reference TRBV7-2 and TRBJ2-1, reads GAGVSQSPSNKVTEKGKDVELRCDPISGHTALYWYRQSLGQGLEFLIYFQGNSAPDKSGLPSDRFSAERTGGSVSTLTIQRTQQEDSAVYLCASSIGASGYNEQFFGPGTRLTVL.

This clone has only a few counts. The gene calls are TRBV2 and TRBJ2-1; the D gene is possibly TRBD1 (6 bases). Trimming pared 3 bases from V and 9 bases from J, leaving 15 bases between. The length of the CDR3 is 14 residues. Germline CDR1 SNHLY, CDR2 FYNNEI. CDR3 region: CASSDIPRQAEQFF. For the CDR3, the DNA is TGTGCCAGCAGTGATATACCTAGACAGGCTGAGCAGTTCTTC. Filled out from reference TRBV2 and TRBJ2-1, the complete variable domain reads EPEVTQTPSHQVTQMGQEVILRCVPISNHLYFYWYRQILGQKVEFLVSFYNNEISEKSEIFDDQFSVERPDGSNFTLKIRSTKLEDSAMYFCASSDIPRQAEQFFGPGTRLTVL.

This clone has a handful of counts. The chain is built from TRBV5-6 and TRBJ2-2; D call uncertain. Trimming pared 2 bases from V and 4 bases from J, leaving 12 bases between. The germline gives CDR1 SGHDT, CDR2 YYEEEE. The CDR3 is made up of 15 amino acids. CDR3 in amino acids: CASSFPGAVTGELFF. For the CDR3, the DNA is TGTGCCAGCAGCTTTCCGGGTGCGGTCACCGGGGAGCTGTTTTTT.

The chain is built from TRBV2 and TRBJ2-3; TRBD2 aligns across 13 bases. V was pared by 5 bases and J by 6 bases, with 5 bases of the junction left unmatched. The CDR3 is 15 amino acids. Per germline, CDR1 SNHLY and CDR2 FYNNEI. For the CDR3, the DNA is TGTGCCAGCAGTTCGGGACTAGCGGGGTTTGATACGCAGTATTTT. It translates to CASSSGLAGFDTQYF.

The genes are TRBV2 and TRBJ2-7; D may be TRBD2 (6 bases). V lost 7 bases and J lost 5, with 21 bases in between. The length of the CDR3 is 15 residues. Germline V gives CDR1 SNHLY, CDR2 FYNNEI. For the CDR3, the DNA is TGTGCCAGCAACAGCGGCGGGACTGGATACGACGAGCAGTACTTC. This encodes CASNSGGTGYDEQYF. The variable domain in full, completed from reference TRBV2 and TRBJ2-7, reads EPEVTQTPSHQVTQMGQEVILRCVPISNHLYFYWYRQILGQKVEFLVSFYNNEISEKSEIFDDQFSVERPDGSNFTLKIRSTKLEDSAMYFCASNSGGTGYDEQYFGPGTRLTVT.

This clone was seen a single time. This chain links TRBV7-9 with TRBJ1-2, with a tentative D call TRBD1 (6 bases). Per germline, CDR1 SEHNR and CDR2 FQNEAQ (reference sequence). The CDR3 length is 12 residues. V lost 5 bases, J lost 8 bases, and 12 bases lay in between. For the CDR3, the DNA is TGTGCCAGCAGCCGTCAGCAGGGGGGCTACACCTTC. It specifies CASSRQQGGYTF.

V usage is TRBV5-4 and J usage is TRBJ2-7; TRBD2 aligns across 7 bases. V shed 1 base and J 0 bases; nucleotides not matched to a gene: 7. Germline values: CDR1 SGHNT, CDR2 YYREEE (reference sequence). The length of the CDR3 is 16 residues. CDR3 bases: TGTGCCAGCAGCTTGTTGGCGGGGGAACCCTCCTACGAGCAGTACTTC. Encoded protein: CASSLLAGEPSYEQYF.

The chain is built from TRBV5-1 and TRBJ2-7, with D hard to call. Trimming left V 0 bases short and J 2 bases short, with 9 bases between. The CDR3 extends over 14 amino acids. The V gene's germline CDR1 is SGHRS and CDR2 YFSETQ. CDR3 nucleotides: TGCGCCAGCAGCTTGGAAGCCCATACCTACGAGCAGTACTTC. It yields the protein CASSLEAHTYEQYF.

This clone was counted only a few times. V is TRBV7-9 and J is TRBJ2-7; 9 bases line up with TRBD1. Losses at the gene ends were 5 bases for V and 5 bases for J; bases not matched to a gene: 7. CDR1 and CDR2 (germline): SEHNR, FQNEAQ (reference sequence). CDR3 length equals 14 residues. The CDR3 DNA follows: TGTGCCAGCAGCGCGGGACAGGGAGGTGACGAGCAGTACTTC. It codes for CASSAGQGGDEQYF.